This T cell receptor (beta chain) was captured by sequencing in a study of cytomegalovirus exposure and HLA in healthy donors. On the study more broadly: In terms of ancestry, the Caucasian-associated cluster contained around 79% of the approximately 380 genotyped donors.

Turning to this clone: Antigen specificity is unknown.

Study-wide results and limits: According to an earlier analysis, most TCR beta V segments yielded productive rearrangements about 90% or about 30% of the time. Sequencing had likely introduced a cluster of highly shared sequence variants as an artifact.

The PCR used 60 Vbeta and 13 Jbeta primers. TCRdb's table, derived via immunoSEQ multiplex PCR, lists solely in-frame clones and lacks some. This sample has about 150,000 clones, with less than 10% found just once. The CDR3 runs to 14 residues. V gave up 3 bases and J gave up 4 bases, with 10 bases separating them. CDR1 and CDR2 (germline): SEHNR, FQNEAQ (reference sequence). Sequencing was done on a sample of PBMCs. The rearrangement links TRBV7-9 to TRBJ2-1, with D possibly matching TRBD1 (6 bases). This TCR derives from a male donor in good health and CMV-seronegative. As DNA, the CDR3 is TGTGCCAGCAGCTTCGGGACACCTTACAATGAGCAGTTCTTC. Translation gives CASSFGTPYNEQFF.